These 16 T cell receptor beta chains share one sample of origin, sequenced in a study of cytomegalovirus exposure and HLA in healthy donors. The PCR used 60 Vbeta and 13 Jbeta primers. Assay: immunoSEQ multiplex PCR; the TCRdb copy retains only in-frame clones and omits some. The sample contains approximately 110,000 clones, roughly 80% of which appear only once. The source material was PBMCs. The receptor source for this set is a man aged 25-45 years in good health and CMV-seropositive.

The chain combines TRBV7-9 with TRBJ1-3; no reliable D call. This CDR3 is 14 amino acids long. V was cut by 8 bases and J by 0 bases, with 11 bases left in between. Germline V gene lookup returns CDR1 SEHNR and CDR2 FQNEAQ (reference sequence). As DNA, the CDR3 is TGTGCCAGCCTCCTACCTAGCTCTGGAAACACCATATATTTT. As protein: CASLLPSSGNTIYF.

The V gene is TRBV7-3, the J gene TRBJ2-2; TRBD2 matches at 8 bases. The length of the CDR3 is 15 residues. Trimming took 5 bases from V and 6 from J; bases not matched to a gene: 8. The germline CDR1 and CDR2 sequences are SGHTA and FQGTGA. The CDR3 DNA reads TGTGCCAGCAGCCCGGGACTAGTTAGTGCCGGGGAGCTGTTTTTT. It codes for CASSPGLVSAGELFF.

This sequence joins TRBV2 and TRBJ2-3, with 11 bases lining up with TRBD2. CDR3 length: 14 residues. Germline CDR1 SNHLY, CDR2 FYNNEI. The ends lost 5 bases at V and 6 bases at J; junction bases unmatched: 4. The CDR3 sequence: CASSMTSGADTQYF. For the CDR3, the DNA is TGTGCCAGCAGTATGACTAGCGGGGCTGATACGCAGTATTTT.

The CDR3 DNA follows: TGTGCCAGCACCTCCTTAGGACTAGCGGGTTTAGGGTCCTACAATGAGCAGTTCTTC. Its protein product is CASTSLGLAGLGSYNEQFF. This sequence joins TRBV27 and TRBJ2-1; 11 bases are shared with TRBD2. After removal of 7 bases from V and 1 base from J, the junction contained 15 bases not matched to a gene. In germline, CDR1 is MNHEY, CDR2 SMNVEV (reference sequence). The CDR3 is 19 amino acids.

The chain is built from TRBV5-1 and TRBJ2-2; possibly TRBD2 for D (6 bases). The CDR3 runs 15 residues. With 4 bases removed from V and 0 bases from J, the gap between germline ends came to 10 bases. From germline, CDR1 is SGHRS and CDR2 YFSETQ. The CDR3: CASSREDPNTGELFF. As DNA, the CDR3 is TGCGCCAGCAGCAGGGAGGACCCGAACACCGGGGAGCTGTTTTTT.

This clone was observed a single time. The DNA for the CDR3 is TGTGCCAGCAGCGTAGATCCGGGTGCCACTGAAGCTTTCTTT. As protein: CASSVDPGATEAFF. This chain links TRBV9 with TRBJ1-1; D ambiguous. Germline CDR1 reads SGDLS; CDR2 reads YYNGEE. The CDR3 length is 14 residues. V lost 0 bases, J lost 4 bases, and 10 bases lay in between.

The J gene is TRBJ1-6, the V gene TRBV7-3; D is undetermined. Germline V gene data show CDR1 as SGHTA and CDR2 as FQGTGA. The CDR3 is 13 residues long. V was clipped by 0 bases and J by 9 bases, with 6 bases between them. For the CDR3, the DNA is TGTGCCAGCAGCTTAACCCCCGGTTCACCCCTCCACTTT. This sequence encodes CASSLTPGSPLHF.

In its sample, this clone was seen once. The chain joins TRBV19 to TRBJ1-1; TRBD1 matches at 10 bases. The V and J ends lost 7 bases and 5 bases, in that order; junction bases with no gene match: 7. Germline V gene sequence: CDR1 LNHDA, CDR2 SQIVND (reference sequence). The CDR3 loop spans 14 amino acids. The CDR3 here is CASNDRGRLTEAFF. In DNA, the CDR3 is TGTGCCAGTAACGACAGGGGGCGTTTAACTGAAGCTTTCTTT. The whole variable domain, remainder taken from reference TRBV19 and TRBJ1-1, is DGGITQSPKYLFRKEGQNVTLSCEQNLNHDAMYWYRQDPGQGLRLIYYSQIVNDFQKGDIAEGYSVSREKKESFPLTVTSAQKNPTAFYLCASNDRGRLTEAFFGQGTRLTVV.

The rearrangement links TRBV19 to TRBJ2-7; 13 bases line up with TRBD2. This CDR3 has 15 amino acids. Germline V CDR1 and CDR2: LNHDA, SQIVND (reference sequence). V trimming: 5 bases; J trimming: 7 bases; junction bases outside the gene matches: 8. CDR3 sequence reads: CASSGGLAGEGEQYV. The CDR3 DNA reads TGTGCCAGTAGTGGCGGACTAGCGGGAGAAGGGGAGCAGTACGTC.

This clone showed up just a few times. J is TRBJ1-1 and V is TRBV5-4; no clear D. The length of the CDR3 is 14 residues. V was trimmed by 0 bases and J by 5 bases, leaving 11 bases between them. The V gene's germline CDR1 is SGHNT and CDR2 YYREEE (reference sequence). CDR3 sequence: CASSLVEGSTEAFF. DNA of the CDR3: TGTGCCAGCAGCTTGGTAGAGGGAAGTACTGAAGCTTTCTTT.

This clone was observed a single time. The gene calls are TRBV29-1 and TRBJ1-2, with D tentatively TRBD1 (6 bases). The V end lost 4 bases, the J end lost 0 bases, and 18 bases lay between the germline ends. The germline V gene encodes CDR1 SQVTM and CDR2 ANQGSEA. This CDR3 has 16 residues. For the CDR3, the DNA is TGCAGCGTTGGATCTCGTTCAGGGGAGCCTAACTATGGCTACACCTTC. Its protein is CSVGSRSGEPNYGYTF.

The chain carries TRBV7-2 and TRBJ1-4; D possibly corresponds to TRBD1 (5 bases). The CDR3 covers 14 residues. The germline V gene encodes CDR1 SGHTA and CDR2 FQGNSA. Trimming left V 2 bases short and J 7 bases short, with 11 bases between. In DNA form, the CDR3 reads TGTGCCAGCAGCTTATTGCAGGGAAGTGAAAAACTGTTTTTT. Its protein is CASSLLQGSEKLFF.

The chain combines TRBV2 with TRBJ2-2; 15 nucleotides match TRBD2. CDR3 length equals 19 residues. The ends lost 2 bases at V and 4 bases at J; junction bases unmatched: 8. Germline values: CDR1 SNHLY, CDR2 FYNNEI. For the CDR3, the DNA is TGTGCCAGCAGTGAATTGAGGACTAGCGGGAGGGTGGGCACCGGGGAGCTGTTTTTT. Translating gives CASSELRTSGRVGTGELFF.

J is TRBJ1-4 and V is TRBV28, with no clear D. CDR1 is MDHEN and CDR2 is SYDVKM in the germline V gene. This CDR3 has 15 amino acids. The ends were cut back, 5 bases at V and 2 bases at J, with 12 bases in the middle. The CDR3, as DNA: TGTGCCAGCAGTCGCGGTATGGTGACTAATGAAAAACTGTTTTTT. Translating it yields CASSRGMVTNEKLFF.

The chain carries TRBV12-1 and TRBJ2-7; TRBD2 is the table's D call, not checked against the DNA. TRBV12-1 is a pseudogene. This CDR3 region has 16 residues. The CDR3 reads CASSLPGTSTSYEQYV. The CDR3 DNA sequence: TGTGCCAGCAGCTTACCCGGGACTAGCACTTCCTACGAGCAGTACGTC.

This clone has a single count. The chain recombines TRBV29-1 with TRBJ1-2; D not resolved. CDR3 length: 11 amino acids. In germline, CDR1 is SQVTM, CDR2 ANQGSEA. V gave up 6 bases and J gave up 8 bases, with 13 bases separating them. DNA for the CDR3: TGCAGCGTCGGTCGGCGGCAGGGCTACACCTTC. Translating gives CSVGRRQGYTF. Complete variable domain (other parts from reference TRBV29-1 and TRBJ1-2): SAVISQKPSRDICQRGTSLTIQCQVDSQVTMMFWYRQQPGQSLTLIATANQGSEATYESGFVIDKFPISRPNLTFSTLTVSNMSPEDSSIYLCSVGRRQGYTFGSGTRLTVV.